This TCR beta chain was sequenced in a study of early T cells in non-severe SARS-CoV-2 infection. Each CDR3 protein is one row after TCRdb ran MiXCR on the 5' RACE reads. Altogether 53,000 or so distinct CDR3 sequences are present, roughly 12% being singletons, with the ten largest covering approximately 2.5%. Per germline, CDR1 SNHLY and CDR2 FYNNEI. V was trimmed by 6 bases and J by 7 bases, leaving 16 bases between them. The CDR3 has 14 residues. The specimen comprised whole blood, sampled at baseline. This TCR was recovered from an adult who was a healthcare worker with PCR-confirmed SARS-CoV-2 infection or an uninfected control (not recorded which). The V gene is TRBV2, the J gene TRBJ1-5, with D possibly matching TRBD1 (5 bases). CDR3 protein: CASRPPRVEQPQHF. CDR3 bases: TGTGCCAGCAGGCCCCCCAGGGTCGAACAGCCCCAGCATTTT.